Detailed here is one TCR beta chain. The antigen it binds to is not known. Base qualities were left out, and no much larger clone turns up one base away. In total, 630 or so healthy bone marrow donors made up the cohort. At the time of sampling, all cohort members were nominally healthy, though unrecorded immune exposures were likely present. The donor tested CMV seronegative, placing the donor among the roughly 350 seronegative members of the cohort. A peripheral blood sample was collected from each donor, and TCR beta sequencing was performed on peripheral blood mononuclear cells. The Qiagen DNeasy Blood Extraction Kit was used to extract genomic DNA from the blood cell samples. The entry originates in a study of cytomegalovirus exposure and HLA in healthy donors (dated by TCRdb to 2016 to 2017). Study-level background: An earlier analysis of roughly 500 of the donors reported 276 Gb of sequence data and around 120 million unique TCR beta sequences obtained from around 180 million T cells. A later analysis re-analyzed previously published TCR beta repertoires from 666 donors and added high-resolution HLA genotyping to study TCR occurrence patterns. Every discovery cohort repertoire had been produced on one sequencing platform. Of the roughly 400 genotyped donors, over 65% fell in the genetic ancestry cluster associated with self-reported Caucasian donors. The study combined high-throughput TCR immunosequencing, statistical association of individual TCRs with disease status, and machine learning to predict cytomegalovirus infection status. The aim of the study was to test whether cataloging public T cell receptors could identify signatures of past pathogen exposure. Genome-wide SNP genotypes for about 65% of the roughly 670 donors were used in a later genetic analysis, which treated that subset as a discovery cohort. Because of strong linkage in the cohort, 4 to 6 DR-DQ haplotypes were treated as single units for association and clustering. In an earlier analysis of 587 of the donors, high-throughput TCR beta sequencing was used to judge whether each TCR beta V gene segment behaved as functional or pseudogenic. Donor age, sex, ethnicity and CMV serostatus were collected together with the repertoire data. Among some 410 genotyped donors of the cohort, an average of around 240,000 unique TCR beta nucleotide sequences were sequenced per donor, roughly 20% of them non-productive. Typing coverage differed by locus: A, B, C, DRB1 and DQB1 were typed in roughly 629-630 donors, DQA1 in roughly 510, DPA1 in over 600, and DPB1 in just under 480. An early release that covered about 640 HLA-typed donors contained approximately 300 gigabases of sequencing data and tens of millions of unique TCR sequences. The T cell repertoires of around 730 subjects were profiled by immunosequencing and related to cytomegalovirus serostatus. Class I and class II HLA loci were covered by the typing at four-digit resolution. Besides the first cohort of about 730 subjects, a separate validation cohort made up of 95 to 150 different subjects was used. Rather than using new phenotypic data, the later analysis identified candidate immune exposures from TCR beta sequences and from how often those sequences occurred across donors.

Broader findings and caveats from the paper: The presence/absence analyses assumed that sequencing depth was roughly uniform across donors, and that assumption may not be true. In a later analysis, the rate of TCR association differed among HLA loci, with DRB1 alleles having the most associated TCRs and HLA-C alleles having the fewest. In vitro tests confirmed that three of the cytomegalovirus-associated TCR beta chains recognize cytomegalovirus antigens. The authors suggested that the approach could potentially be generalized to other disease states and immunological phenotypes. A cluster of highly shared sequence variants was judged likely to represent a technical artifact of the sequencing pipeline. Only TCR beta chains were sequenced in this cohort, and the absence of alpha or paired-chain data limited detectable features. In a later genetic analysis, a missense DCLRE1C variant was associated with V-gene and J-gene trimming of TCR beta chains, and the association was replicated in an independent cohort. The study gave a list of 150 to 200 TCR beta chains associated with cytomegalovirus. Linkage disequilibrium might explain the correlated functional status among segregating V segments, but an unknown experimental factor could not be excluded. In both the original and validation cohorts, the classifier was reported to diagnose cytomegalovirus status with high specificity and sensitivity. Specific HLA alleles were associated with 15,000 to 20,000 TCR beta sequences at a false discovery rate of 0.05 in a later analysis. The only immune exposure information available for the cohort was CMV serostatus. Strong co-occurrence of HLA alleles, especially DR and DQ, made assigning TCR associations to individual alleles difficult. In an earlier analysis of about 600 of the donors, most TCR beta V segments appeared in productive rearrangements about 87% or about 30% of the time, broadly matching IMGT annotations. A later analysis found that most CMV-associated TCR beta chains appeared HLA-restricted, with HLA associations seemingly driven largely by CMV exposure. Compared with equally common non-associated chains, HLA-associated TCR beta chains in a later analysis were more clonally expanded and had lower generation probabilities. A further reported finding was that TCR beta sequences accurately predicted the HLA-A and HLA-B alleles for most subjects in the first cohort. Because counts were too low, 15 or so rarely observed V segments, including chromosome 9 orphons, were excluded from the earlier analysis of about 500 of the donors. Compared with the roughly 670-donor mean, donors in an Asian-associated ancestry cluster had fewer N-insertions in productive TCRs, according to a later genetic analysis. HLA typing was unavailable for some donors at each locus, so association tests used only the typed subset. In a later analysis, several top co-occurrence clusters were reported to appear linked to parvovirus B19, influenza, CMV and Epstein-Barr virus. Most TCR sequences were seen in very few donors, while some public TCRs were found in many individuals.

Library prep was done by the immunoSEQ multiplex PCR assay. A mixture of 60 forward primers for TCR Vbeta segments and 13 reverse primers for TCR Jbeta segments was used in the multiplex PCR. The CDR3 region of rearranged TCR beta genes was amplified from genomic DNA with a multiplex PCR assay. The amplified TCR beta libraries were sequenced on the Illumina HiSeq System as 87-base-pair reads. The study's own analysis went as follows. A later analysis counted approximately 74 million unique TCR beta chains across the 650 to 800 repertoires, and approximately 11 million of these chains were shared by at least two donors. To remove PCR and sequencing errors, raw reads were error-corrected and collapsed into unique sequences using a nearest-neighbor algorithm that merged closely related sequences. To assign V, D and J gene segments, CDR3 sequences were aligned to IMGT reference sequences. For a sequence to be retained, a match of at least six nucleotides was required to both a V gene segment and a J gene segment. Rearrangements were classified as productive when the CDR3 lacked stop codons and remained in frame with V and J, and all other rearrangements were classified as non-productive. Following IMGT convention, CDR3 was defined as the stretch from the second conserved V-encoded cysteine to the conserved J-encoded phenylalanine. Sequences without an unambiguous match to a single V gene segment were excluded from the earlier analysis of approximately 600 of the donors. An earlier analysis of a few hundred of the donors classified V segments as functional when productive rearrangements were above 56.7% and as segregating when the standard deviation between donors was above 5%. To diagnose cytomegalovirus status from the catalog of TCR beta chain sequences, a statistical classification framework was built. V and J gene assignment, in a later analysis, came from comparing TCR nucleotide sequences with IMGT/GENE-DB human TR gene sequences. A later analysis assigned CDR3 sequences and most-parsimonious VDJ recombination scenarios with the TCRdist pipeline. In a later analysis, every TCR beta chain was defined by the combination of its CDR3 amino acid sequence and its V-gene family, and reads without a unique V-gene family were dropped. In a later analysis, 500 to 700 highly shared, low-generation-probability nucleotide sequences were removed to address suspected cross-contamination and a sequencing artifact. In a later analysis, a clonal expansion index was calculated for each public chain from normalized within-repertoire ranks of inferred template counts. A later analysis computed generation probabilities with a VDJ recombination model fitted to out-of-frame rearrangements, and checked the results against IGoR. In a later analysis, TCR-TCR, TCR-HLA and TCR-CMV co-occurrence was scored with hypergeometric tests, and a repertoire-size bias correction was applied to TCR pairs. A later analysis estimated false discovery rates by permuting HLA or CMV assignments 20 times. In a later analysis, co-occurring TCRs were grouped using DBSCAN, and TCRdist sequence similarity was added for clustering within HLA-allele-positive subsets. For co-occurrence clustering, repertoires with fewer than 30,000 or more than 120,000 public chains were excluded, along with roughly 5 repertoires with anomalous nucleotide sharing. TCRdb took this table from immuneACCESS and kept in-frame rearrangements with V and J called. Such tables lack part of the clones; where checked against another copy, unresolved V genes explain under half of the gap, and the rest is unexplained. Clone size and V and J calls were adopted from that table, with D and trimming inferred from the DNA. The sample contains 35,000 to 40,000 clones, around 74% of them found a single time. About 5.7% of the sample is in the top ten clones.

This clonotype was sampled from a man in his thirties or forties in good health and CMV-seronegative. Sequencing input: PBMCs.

DNA sequence: TGCGCCAGCAGCCAAGGGACGGGATTGGGGTACAATGAGCAGTTCTTC. Its translation reads: CASSQGTGLGYNEQFF. Recombination joined TRBV4-1 with TRBJ2-1, and possibly TRBD2, on 5 matching bases. CDR1 MGHRA and CDR2 YSYEKL were looked up in the germline V gene. Its CDR3 holds 16 amino acids, cysteine through phenylalanine. Kept here is only the CDR3 DNA, which spans 48 bases and is read in frame from base 1. V loses 1 base of germline sequence and J loses 4 bases, and the interval between the two ends is 14 bases.